The entry below gives a single T cell receptor beta chain sequence along with its context. The antigen remains undetermined. The CDR3 has 17 amino acids. Naive CD8 cells lacked CD45RO, underwent positive selection for CCR7 and left out terminally differentiated effector memory CD45RA+ cells. The sample is drawn from a study of shared clonotypes between healthy human individuals. Findings and limits, study-wide: Genetic and exposure-history diversity was limited by the small donor number.

Using immunoSEQ multiplex PCR, the repertoire was profiled, and TCRdb retains in-frame clones only, with some absent. The table lists 1.5 million to 2.5 million clones, just under 95% of them singletons. The source is a man between 18 and 35 years old in good health. The rearrangement links TRBV12-2 to TRBJ2-7; the listed D gene, TRBD2, was not tested against the DNA. TRBV12-2 is termed a pseudogene. The sequencing input was naive CD8+ T cells sorted from blood. The chain's CDR3 is CASRSHTNTDVEAEQYF. The DNA of the CDR3 is TGTGCAAGTCGCTCCCATACTAACACCGACGTCGAAGCAGAGCAGTACTTC.